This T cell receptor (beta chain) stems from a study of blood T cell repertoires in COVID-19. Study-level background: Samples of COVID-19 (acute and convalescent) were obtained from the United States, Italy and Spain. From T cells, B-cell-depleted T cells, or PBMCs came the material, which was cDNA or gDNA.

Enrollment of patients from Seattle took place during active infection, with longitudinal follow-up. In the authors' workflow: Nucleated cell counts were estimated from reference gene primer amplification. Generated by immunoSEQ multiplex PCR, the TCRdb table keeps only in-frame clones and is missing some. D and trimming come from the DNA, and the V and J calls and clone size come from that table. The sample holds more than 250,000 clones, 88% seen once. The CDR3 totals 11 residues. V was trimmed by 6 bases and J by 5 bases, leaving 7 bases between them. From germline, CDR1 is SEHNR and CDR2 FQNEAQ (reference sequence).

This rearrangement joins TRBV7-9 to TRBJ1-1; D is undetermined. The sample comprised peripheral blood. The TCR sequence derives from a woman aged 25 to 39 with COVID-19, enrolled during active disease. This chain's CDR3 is CASRRETEAFF. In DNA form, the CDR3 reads TGTGCCAGCAGGCGGGAGACTGAAGCTTTCTTT. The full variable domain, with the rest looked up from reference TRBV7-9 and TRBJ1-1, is DTGVSQNPRHKITKRGQNVTFRCDPISEHNRLYWYRQTLGQGPEFLTYFQNEAQLEKSRLLSDRFSAERPKGSFSTLEIQRTEQGDSAMYLCASRRETEAFFGQGTRLTVV.